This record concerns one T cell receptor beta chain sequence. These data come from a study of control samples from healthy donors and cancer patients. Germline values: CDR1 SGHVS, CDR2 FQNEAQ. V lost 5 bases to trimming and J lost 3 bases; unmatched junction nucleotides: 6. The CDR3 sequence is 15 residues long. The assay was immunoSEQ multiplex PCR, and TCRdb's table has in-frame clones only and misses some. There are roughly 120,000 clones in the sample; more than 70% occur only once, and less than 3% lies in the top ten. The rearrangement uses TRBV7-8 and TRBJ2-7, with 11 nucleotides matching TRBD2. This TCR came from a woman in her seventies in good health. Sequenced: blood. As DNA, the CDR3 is TGTGCCAGCAGCAGTAGCGGGGGGGGAGACTACGAGCAGTACTTC. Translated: CASSSSGGGDYEQYF. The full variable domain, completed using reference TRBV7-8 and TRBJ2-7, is GAGVSQSPRYKVAKRGQDVALRCDPISGHVSLFWYQQALGQGPEFLTYFQNEAQLDKSGLPSDRFFAERPEGSVSTLKIQRTQQEDSAVYLCASSSSGGGDYEQYFGPGTRLTVT.